This T cell receptor beta chain was recorded in a study of T cells expressing NK-cell markers. Across the whole study: Beta-chain profiling covered CD3+CD56+NKG2C+, CD3+CD56+NKG2C- and CD3+CD56-NKG2C+ sorted subsets. Study conclusions and caveats: Roughly six donors had dominant NKG2C+ clonotypes that comprised roughly 1.0-8% of their CD8+ T cells.

Details on this clonotype: Its antigen is not known.

The length of the CDR3 is 17 residues. TCRdb reworked the 5' RACE reads into one entry per CDR3 protein, no DNA. This table lists about 370,000 distinct CDR3 sequences. The chain combines TRBV12-3 or TRBV12-4 with TRBJ2-2; TCRdb gives TRBD1 as the D gene, but with no DNA this cannot be confirmed. The receptor comes from a woman aged 45-59 years in good health. Sequencing was performed on blood T cells: a sorted CD56 or NKG2C T cell subset, CD4+ or CD8+ T cells, or bulk PBMC T cells (not recorded which). The CDR3: CASSLRLGPSNTGELFF.